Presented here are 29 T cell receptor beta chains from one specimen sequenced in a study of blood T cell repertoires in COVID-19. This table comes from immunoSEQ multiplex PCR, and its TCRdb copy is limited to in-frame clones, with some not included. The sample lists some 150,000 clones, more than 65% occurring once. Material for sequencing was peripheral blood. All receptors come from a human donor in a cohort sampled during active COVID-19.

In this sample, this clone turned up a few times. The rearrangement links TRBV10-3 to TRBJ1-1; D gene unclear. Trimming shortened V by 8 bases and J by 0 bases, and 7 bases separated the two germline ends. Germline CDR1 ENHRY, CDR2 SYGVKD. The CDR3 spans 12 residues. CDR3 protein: CAIAGVNTEAFF. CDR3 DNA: TGTGCCATCGCCGGAGTGAACACTGAAGCTTTCTTT.

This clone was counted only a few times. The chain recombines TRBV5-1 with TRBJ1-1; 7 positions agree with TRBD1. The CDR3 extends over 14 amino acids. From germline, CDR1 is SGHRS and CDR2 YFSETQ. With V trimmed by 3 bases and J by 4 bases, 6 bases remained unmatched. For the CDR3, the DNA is TGCGCCAGCAGCTCGACAGGGTGGAGCACTGAAGCTTTCTTT. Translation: CASSSTGWSTEAFF. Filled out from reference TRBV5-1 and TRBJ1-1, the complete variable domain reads KAGVTQTPRYLIKTRGQQVTLSCSPISGHRSVSWYQQTPGQGLQFLFEYFSETQRNKGNFPGRFSGRQFSNSRSEMNVSTLELGDSALYLCASSSTGWSTEAFFGQGTRLTVV.

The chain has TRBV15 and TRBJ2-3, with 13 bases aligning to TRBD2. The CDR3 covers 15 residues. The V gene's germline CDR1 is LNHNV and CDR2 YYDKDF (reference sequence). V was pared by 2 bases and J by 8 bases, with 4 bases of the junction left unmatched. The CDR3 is CATSRTSGGEATQYF. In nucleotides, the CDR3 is TGTGCCACCAGCAGAACTAGCGGGGGGGAGGCTACGCAGTATTTT.

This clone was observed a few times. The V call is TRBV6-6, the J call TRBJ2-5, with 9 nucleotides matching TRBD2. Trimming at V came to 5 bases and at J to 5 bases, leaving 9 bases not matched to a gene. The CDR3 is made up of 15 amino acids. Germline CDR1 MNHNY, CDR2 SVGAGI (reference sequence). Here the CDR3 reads CASSPRGGAGETQYF. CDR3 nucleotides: TGTGCCAGCAGTCCCCGCGGGGGGGCCGGGGAGACCCAGTACTTC.

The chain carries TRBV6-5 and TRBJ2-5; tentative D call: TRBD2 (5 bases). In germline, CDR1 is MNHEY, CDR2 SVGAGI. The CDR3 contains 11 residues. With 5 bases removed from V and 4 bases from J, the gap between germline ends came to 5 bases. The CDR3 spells CASSTRETQYF. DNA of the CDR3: TGTGCCAGCAGTACTAGAGAGACCCAGTACTTC.

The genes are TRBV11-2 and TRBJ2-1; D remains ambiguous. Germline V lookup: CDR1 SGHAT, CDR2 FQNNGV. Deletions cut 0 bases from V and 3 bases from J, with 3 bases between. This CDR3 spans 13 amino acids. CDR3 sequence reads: CASSLESYNEQFF. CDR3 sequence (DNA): TGTGCCAGCAGCTTAGAGAGCTACAATGAGCAGTTCTTC.

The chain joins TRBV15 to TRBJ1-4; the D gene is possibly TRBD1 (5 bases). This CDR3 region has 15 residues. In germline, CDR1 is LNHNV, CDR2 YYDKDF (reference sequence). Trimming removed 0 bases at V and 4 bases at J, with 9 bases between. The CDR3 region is CATSREGRRNEKLFF. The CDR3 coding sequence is TGTGCCACCAGCAGAGAGGGGCGGCGTAATGAAAAACTGTTTTTT.

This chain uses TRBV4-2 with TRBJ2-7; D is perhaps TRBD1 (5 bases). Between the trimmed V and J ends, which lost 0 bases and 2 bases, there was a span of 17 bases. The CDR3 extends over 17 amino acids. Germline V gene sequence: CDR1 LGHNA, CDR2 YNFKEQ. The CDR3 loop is CASSQDKAGPPPYEQYF. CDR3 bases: TGTGCCAGCAGCCAAGATAAGGCAGGGCCCCCACCCTACGAGCAGTACTTC.

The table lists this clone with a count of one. The CDR3 coding sequence is TGCAGTGCGGAACAGGTGGTTGAGCAGTTCTTC. It is translated as CSAEQVVEQFF. The rearrangement links TRBV20-1 to TRBJ2-1; the D gene is possibly TRBD1 (5 bases). The V and J ends lost 6 bases and 9 bases respectively, with 12 bases between them. Germline V gene sequence: CDR1 DFQATT, CDR2 SNEGSKA (reference sequence). The CDR3 spans 11 residues.

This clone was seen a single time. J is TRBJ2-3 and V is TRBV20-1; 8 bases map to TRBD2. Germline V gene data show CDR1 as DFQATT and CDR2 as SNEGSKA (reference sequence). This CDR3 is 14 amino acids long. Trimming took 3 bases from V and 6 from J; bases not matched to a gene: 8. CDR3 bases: TGCAGTGCTAGTTTGTCGGGCGGGGGGGATACGCAGTATTTT. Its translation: CSASLSGGGDTQYF.

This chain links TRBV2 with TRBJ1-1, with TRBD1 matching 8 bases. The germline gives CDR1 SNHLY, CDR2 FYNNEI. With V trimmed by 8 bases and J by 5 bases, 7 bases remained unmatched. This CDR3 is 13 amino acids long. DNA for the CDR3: TGTGCCAGCGTCAATTACAGGGGGACTGAAGCTTTCTTT. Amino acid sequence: CASVNYRGTEAFF.

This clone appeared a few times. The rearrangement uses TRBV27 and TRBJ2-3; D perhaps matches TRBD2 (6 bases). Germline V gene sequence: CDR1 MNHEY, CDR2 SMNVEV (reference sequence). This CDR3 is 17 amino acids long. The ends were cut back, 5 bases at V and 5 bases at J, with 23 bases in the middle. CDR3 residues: CASSPGDWRAGRDTQYF. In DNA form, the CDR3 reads TGTGCCAGCAGTCCTGGGGACTGGAGAGCTGGTCGAGATACGCAGTATTTT.

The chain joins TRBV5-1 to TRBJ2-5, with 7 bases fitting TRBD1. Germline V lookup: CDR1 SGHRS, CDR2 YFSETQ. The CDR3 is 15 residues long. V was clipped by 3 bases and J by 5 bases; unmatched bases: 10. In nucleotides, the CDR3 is TGCGCCAGCAGCTCACAGGGGATGAGCCTGGAGACCCAGTACTTC. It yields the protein CASSSQGMSLETQYF.

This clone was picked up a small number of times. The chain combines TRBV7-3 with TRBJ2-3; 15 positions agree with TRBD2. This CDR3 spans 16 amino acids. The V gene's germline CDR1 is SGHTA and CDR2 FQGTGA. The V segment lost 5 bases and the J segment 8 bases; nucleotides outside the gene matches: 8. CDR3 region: CASSRTSGGAYGTQYF. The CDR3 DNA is TGTGCCAGCAGCCGGACTAGCGGGGGGGCTTACGGTACGCAGTATTTT.

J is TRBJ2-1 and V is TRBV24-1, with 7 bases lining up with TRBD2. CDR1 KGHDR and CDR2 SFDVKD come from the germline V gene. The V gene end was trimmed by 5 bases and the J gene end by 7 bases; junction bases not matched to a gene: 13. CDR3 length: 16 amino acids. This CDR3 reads CATSANGGTKGNEQFF. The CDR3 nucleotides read TGTGCCACCAGTGCAAATGGGGGGACTAAGGGGAATGAGCAGTTCTTC.

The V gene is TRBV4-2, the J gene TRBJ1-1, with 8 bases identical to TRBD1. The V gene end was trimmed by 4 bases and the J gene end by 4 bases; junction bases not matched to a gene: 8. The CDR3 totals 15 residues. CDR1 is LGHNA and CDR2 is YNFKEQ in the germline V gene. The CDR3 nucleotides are TGTGCCAGCAGCCTCGACAGGGGCGGCGGCACTGAAGCTTTCTTT. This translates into CASSLDRGGGTEAFF.

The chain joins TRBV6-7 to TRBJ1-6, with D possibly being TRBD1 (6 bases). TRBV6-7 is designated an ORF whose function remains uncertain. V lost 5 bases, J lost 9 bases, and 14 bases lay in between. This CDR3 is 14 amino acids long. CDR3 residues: CASSTCQGSSPLHF. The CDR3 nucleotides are TGTGCCAGCAGTACCTGCCAGGGGAGTTCACCCCTCCACTTT.

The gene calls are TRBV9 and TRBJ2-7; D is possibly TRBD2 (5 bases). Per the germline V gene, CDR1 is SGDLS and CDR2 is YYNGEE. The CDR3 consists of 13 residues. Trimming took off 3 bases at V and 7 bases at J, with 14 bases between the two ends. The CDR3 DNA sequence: TGTGCCAGCAGCGGGAGTGGAGGATATGAGCAGTACTTC. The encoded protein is CASSGSGGYEQYF.

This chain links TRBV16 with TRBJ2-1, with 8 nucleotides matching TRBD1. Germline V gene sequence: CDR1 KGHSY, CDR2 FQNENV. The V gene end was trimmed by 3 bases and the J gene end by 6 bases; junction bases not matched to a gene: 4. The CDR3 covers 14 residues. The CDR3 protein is CASSHKTGGNEQFF. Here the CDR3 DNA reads TGTGCCAGCAGCCACAAAACAGGGGGCAATGAGCAGTTCTTC.

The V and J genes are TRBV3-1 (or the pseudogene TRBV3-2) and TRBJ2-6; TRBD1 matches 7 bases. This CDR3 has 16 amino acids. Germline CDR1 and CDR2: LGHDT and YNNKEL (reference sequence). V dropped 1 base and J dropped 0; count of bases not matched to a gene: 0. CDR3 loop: CASSQGTGSGANVLTF. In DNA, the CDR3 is TGTGCCAGCAGCCAAGGGACAGGCTCTGGGGCCAACGTCCTGACTTTC.

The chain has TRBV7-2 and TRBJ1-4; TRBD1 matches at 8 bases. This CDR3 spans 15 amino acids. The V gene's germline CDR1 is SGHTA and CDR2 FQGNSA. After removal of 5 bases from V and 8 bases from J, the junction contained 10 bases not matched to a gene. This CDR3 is CASSETGVLGEKLFF. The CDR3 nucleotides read TGTGCCAGCAGCGAGACAGGGGTTCTGGGAGAAAAACTGTTTTTT.

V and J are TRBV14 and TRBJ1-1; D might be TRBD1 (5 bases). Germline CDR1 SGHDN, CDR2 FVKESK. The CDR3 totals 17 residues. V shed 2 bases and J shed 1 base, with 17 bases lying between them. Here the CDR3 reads CASSQLTGRSGNTEAFF. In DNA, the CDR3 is TGTGCCAGCAGCCAACTAACAGGACGTTCCGGGAACACTGAAGCTTTCTTT.

The CDR3 loop is CASSYLTGNEQFF. The CDR3 DNA is TGTGCCAGCAGCTACCTGACTGGCAATGAGCAGTTCTTC. V and J are TRBV5-5 and TRBJ2-1; D gene unclear. Trimming cost V 3 bases and J 6 bases, with 10 bases left between them. The V gene's germline CDR1 is SGHKS and CDR2 YYEKEE (reference sequence). This CDR3 region has 13 residues.

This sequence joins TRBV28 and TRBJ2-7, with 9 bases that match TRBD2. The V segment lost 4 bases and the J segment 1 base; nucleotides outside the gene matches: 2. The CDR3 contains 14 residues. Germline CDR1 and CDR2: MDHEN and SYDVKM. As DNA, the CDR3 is TGTGCCAGCAGTTCGACTAGCGGATCCTACGAGCAGTACTTC. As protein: CASSSTSGSYEQYF.

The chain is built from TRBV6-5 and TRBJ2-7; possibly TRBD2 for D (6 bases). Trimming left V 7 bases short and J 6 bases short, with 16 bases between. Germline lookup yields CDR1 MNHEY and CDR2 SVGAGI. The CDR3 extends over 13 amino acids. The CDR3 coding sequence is TGTGCCAGCACGGAGACTAGAATGCGCGAGCAGTACTTC. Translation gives CASTETRMREQYF.

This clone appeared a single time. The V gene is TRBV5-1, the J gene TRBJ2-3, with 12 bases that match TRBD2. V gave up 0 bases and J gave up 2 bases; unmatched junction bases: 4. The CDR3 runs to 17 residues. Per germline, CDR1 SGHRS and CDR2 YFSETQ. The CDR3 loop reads CASSLGTSGALTDTQYF. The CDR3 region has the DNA TGCGCCAGCAGCTTGGGGACTAGCGGGGCCCTCACAGATACGCAGTATTTT.

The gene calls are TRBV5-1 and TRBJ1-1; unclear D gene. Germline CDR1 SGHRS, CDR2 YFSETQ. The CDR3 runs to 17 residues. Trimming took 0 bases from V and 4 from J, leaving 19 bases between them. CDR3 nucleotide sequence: TGCGCCAGCAGCTTGGAAATCTACCTGGGAGACGGCACTGAAGCTTTCTTT. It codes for CASSLEIYLGDGTEAFF.

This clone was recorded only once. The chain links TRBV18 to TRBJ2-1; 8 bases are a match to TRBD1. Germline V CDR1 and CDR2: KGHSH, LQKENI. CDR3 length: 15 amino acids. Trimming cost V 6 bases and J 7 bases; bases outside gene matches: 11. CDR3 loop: CASSRAGTGWNEQFF. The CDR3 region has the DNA TGTGCCAGCTCGCGTGCCGGGACAGGCTGGAATGAGCAGTTCTTC.

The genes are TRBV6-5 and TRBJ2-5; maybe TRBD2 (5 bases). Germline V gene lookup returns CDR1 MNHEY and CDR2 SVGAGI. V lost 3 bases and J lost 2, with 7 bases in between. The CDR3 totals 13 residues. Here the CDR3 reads CASSYWRQETQYF. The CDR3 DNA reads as TGTGCCAGCAGTTATTGGAGGCAAGAGACCCAGTACTTC.